The T cell receptor (beta chain) described here comes from a study of T cell repertoires in cytomegalovirus infection. TCRdb reprocessed the reads via MiXCR and lists one record per CDR3 protein. The data contain about 51,000 distinct CDR3 sequences, around 20% of them singletons. This clonotype was counted between two and nine times. The antigen is undetermined. The V and J ends lost 0 bases and 3 bases, in that order; junction bases with no gene match: 4. This CDR3 is built from 15 residues. Germline CDR1 reads SGHAT; CDR2 reads FQNNGV. J is TRBJ2-7 and V is TRBV11-2, with 8 positions matching TRBD2. This sequence was found in a human donor in good health (CMV status not recorded). Some clones in this sample may be carry-over from other donors' samples. Source: CD8+ T cells from cultured PBMCs, taken from culture after CMV antigen stimulation. In nucleotides, the CDR3 is TGTGCCAGCAGCTTAGATACTAGCGGACTCTACGAGCAGTACTTC. It yields the protein CASSLDTSGLYEQYF.